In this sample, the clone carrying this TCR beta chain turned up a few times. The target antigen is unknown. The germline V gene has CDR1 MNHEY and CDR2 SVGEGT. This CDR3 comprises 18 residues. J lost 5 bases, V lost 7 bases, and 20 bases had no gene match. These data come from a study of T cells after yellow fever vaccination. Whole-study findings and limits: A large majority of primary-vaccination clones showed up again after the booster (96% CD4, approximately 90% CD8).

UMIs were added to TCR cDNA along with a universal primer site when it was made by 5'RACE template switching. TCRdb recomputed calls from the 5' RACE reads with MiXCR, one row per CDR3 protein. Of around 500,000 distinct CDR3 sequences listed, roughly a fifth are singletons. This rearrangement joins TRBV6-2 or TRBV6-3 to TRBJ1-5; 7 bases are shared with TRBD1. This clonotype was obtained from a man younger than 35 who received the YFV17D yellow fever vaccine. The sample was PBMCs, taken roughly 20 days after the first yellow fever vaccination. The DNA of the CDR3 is TGTGCCAGCAACTTGGACAGGTCGTCGACCCGACCGGATCAGCCCCAGCATTTT. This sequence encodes CASNLDRSSTRPDQPQHF.